The next 20 T cell receptor beta chains were all read from a single sample in a study of control samples from healthy donors and cancer patients. Libraries were prepared by immunoSEQ multiplex PCR; TCRdb keeps only in-frame clonotypes and omits some of them. The top ten clones hold roughly 5.5% of a sample with roughly 150,000 clones, 93% of them seen once. What was sequenced was blood. Every receptor here comes from a man aged 18-30 years in good health.

This clone appeared a single time. This chain uses TRBV30 with TRBJ1-2; no clear D gene. CDR3 length: 16 residues. Germline V gene sequence: CDR1 GTSNPN, CDR2 SVGIG (reference sequence). V was cut by 5 bases and J by 1 base, with 20 bases left in between. CDR3 bases: TGTGCCTGGCTTGGACCGGACGTATTCGGTAACTATGGCTACACCTTC. This sequence encodes CAWLGPDVFGNYGYTF.

The chain couples TRBV5-1 to TRBJ2-2; weak D call: TRBD2 (5 bases). V dropped 3 bases and J dropped 0 bases, with 12 bases sitting between them. The germline gives CDR1 SGHRS, CDR2 YFSETQ. The CDR3 sequence is 16 residues long. As DNA, the CDR3 is TGCGCCAGCAGCTCATCGCCGGGGACGAACACCGGGGAGCTGTTTTTT. It specifies CASSSSPGTNTGELFF. Variable domain in full (rest from reference TRBV5-1 and TRBJ2-2): KAGVTQTPRYLIKTRGQQVTLSCSPISGHRSVSWYQQTPGQGLQFLFEYFSETQRNKGNFPGRFSGRQFSNSRSEMNVSTLELGDSALYLCASSSSPGTNTGELFFGEGSRLTVL.

The chain carries TRBV5-4 and TRBJ1-4; D gene unclear. V was pared by 3 bases and J by 4 bases, with 7 bases between. Germline CDR1 and CDR2: SGHNT and YYREEE (reference sequence). This CDR3 has 13 residues. CDR3 sequence reads: CASSSQNNEKLFF. The CDR3 DNA sequence: TGTGCCAGCAGCTCTCAGAATAATGAAAAACTGTTTTTT.

The J gene is TRBJ1-3, the V gene TRBV21-1; the listed D gene, TRBD1, was not tested against the DNA. TRBV21-1 is a pseudogene. The CDR3 is made up of 15 amino acids. The CDR3 loop reads CASSQGTTGRNTIYF. DNA of the CDR3: TGTGCCAGCTCCCAAGGGACGACAGGGCGGAACACCATATATTTT.

The chain joins TRBV28 to TRBJ2-1, with D perhaps assigned TRBD1 or TRBD2 (5 bases each). The CDR3 sequence is 19 residues long. The germline gives CDR1 MDHEN, CDR2 SYDVKM. V was shortened by 4 bases and J by 5 bases, with 27 bases between the two germline ends. Here the CDR3 DNA reads TGTGCCAGCAGTTCAGGACGAACGTTGGGGCGGGCAACTCACAATGAGCAGTTCTTC. This encodes CASSSGRTLGRATHNEQFF.

The chain recombines TRBV28 with TRBJ2-5, with 10 bases that match TRBD1. This CDR3 has 15 amino acids. Trimming took 3 bases from V and 3 from J; bases not matched to a gene: 4. CDR1 is MDHEN and CDR2 is SYDVKM in the germline V gene. CDR3 in DNA: TGTGCCAGCAGTTTTCCGGGACAGGGGAAAGAGACCCAGTACTTC. Translated: CASSFPGQGKETQYF.

V gene TRBV28 combines with J gene TRBJ1-5; 9 bases agree with TRBD1. The trim removed 3 bases at V and 7 bases at J, leaving 4 bases unmatched. The CDR3 covers 14 residues. Germline CDR1 is MDHEN and CDR2 is SYDVKM. CDR3 coding DNA: TGTGCCAGCAGTTTCACAGGGGGCCGGCAGCCCCAGCATTTT. It is translated as CASSFTGGRQPQHF.

The chain joins TRBV24-1 to TRBJ1-2, with D unclear. The germline V and J ends were trimmed by 2 bases and 6 bases, with 9 bases remaining between them. Per germline, CDR1 KGHDR and CDR2 SFDVKD. CDR3 length: 13 amino acids. CDR3 residues: CATSDSTGDGYTF. The CDR3 DNA reads TGTGCCACCAGTGATTCTACTGGGGATGGCTACACCTTC.

This rearrangement joins TRBV3-1 (or the pseudogene TRBV3-2) to TRBJ1-1; 8 nucleotides match TRBD1. With V trimmed by 3 bases and J by 1 base, 4 bases remained unmatched. The CDR3 is made up of 15 amino acids. Germline V gene sequence: CDR1 LGHDT, CDR2 YNNKEL (reference sequence). This CDR3 reads CASSQWGQENTEAFF. For the CDR3, the DNA is TGTGCCAGCAGCCAGTGGGGACAGGAGAACACTGAAGCTTTCTTT.

The CDR3 is CASSLTARRFAGGYTF. The CDR3 region has the DNA TGTGCCAGCAGTTTAACCGCCCGCCGCTTCGCGGGTGGCTACACCTTC. The chain links TRBV27 to TRBJ1-2, with D hard to call. Germline V gene sequence: CDR1 MNHEY, CDR2 SMNVEV (reference sequence). CDR3 length equals 16 residues. Trimming left V 2 bases short and J 7 bases short, with 20 bases between.

This clone was counted a single time. CDR3 DNA sequence: TGTGCCAGCAGTTCCATGGCGGGAGGGCCGTCGCGAGAGACCCAGTACTTC. Translation gives CASSSMAGGPSRETQYF. This rearrangement joins TRBV28 to TRBJ2-5, with 9 bases fitting TRBD2. The germline V gene has CDR1 MDHEN and CDR2 SYDVKM. The CDR3 contains 17 residues. V shed 4 bases, J shed 4 bases, and the junction held 13 bases outside the gene matches.

In its sample, this clone was seen once. CDR3 in DNA: TGCGCCAGCAGCTTGGGGGCCCCGGGACAGGGGGCTCATAGGGCGCAGTATTTT. This sequence encodes CASSLGAPGQGAHRAQYF. V and J are TRBV5-1 and TRBJ2-3; 12 nucleotides match TRBD1. CDR3 length equals 18 residues. The trim removed 0 bases at V and 10 bases at J, leaving 15 bases unmatched. The V gene's germline CDR1 is SGHRS and CDR2 YFSETQ.

The chain couples TRBV5-1 to TRBJ1-4; 7 positions match TRBD1. Germline V gene sequence: CDR1 SGHRS, CDR2 YFSETQ. V was clipped by 2 bases and J by 12 bases; unmatched bases: 1. The CDR3 is 11 residues long. The CDR3 loop reads CASSFQGELFF. Here the CDR3 DNA reads TGCGCCAGCAGCTTCCAGGGGGAACTGTTTTTT.

This chain joins TRBV6-1 and TRBJ2-7; 8 bases agree with TRBD2. Germline V lookup: CDR1 MNHNS, CDR2 SASEGT. V shed 2 bases and J 3 bases; nucleotides not matched to a gene: 6. This CDR3 spans 15 amino acids. In nucleotides, the CDR3 is TGTGCCAGCAGTGAATTAGCGGGACCTAGCTACGAGCAGTACTTC. Translated: CASSELAGPSYEQYF.

The chain recombines TRBV30 with TRBJ1-1; D gene uncertain. The CDR3 extends over 12 amino acids. Trimming removed 0 bases at V and 8 bases at J, with 10 bases between. The germline gives CDR1 GTSNPN, CDR2 SVGIG (reference sequence). The CDR3 here is CAWSVERGEAFF. The CDR3 coding sequence is TGTGCCTGGAGTGTAGAACGGGGAGAAGCTTTCTTT. Drawing the rest from reference TRBV30 and TRBJ1-1, the complete variable domain is SQTIHQWPATLVQPVGSPLSLECTVEGTSNPNLYWYRQAAGRGLQLLFYSVGIGQISSEVPQNLSASRPQDRQFILSSKKLLLSDSGFYLCAWSVERGEAFFGQGTRLTVV.

This chain uses TRBV19 with TRBJ1-2, with D maybe TRBD1 (6 bases). This CDR3 has 13 amino acids. The germline CDR1 and CDR2 sequences are LNHDA and SQIVND (reference sequence). Deletions cut 5 bases from V and 7 bases from J, with 14 bases between. The CDR3 bases are TGTGCCAGTAGTCCGGGGACAAACGGTGGCTACACCTTC. It specifies CASSPGTNGGYTF. The full variable domain, its missing parts supplied by reference TRBV19 and TRBJ1-2, is DGGITQSPKYLFRKEGQNVTLSCEQNLNHDAMYWYRQDPGQGLRLIYYSQIVNDFQKGDIAEGYSVSREKKESFPLTVTSAQKNPTAFYLCASSPGTNGGYTFGSGTRLTVV.

The chain carries TRBV9 and TRBJ1-6; weak D call: TRBD1 (6 bases). There are 17 residues in the CDR3. Per germline, CDR1 SGDLS and CDR2 YYNGEE. V lost 4 bases and J lost 7, with 21 bases in between. The CDR3 loop reads CASSPHARTERNSPLHF. The CDR3 DNA is TGTGCCAGCAGCCCCCACGCCCGGACAGAGCGAAATTCACCCCTCCACTTT. The whole variable domain, remainder taken from reference TRBV9 and TRBJ1-6, is DSGVTQTPKHLITATGQRVTLRCSPRSGDLSVYWYQQSLDQGLQFLIQYYNGEERAKGNILERFSAQQFPDLHSELNLSSLELGDSALYFCASSPHARTERNSPLHFGNGTRLTVT.

The rearrangement joins TRBV12-3 or TRBV12-4 to TRBJ1-2; a weak D match, TRBD1 (5 bases). Trimming left V 8 bases short and J 8 bases short, with 18 bases between. The CDR3 spans 13 residues. The CDR3 nucleotides are TGTGCCAGCCATAGGGGCGGCGGCGGGGGCTACACCTTC. Translated, it gives CASHRGGGGGYTF.

The V gene is TRBV6-2 or TRBV6-3, the J gene TRBJ1-5; unclear D gene. Per the germline V gene, CDR1 is MNHEY and CDR2 is SVGEGT. The length of the CDR3 is 17 residues. Trimming shortened V by 0 bases and J by 10 bases, and 22 bases separated the two germline ends. The CDR3, as DNA: TGTGCCAGCAGTTACTCTGGGTATCGGCAGCCCACTCACCCCCAGCATTTT. Protein sequence: CASSYSGYRQPTHPQHF.

V gene TRBV28 combines with J gene TRBJ2-7; D unresolved. Germline loops: CDR1 MDHEN, CDR2 SYDVKM. The CDR3 consists of 14 residues. Trimming left V 2 bases short and J 5 bases short, with 13 bases between. Written as DNA, the CDR3 is TGTGCCAGCAGTTTAGACCCGGGTCGAGACGAGCAGTACTTC. The encoded protein is CASSLDPGRDEQYF.